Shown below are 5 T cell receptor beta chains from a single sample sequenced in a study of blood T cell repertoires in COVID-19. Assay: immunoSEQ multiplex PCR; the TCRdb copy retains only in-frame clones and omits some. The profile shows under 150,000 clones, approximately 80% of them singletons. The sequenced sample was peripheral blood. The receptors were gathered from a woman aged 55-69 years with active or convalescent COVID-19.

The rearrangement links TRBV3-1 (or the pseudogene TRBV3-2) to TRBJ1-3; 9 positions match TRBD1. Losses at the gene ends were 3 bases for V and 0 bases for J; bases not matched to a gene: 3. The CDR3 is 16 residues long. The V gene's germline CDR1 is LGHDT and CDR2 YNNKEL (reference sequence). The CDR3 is CASSQGQGHSGNTIYF. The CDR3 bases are TGTGCCAGCAGCCAGGGACAGGGCCACTCTGGAAACACCATATATTTT.

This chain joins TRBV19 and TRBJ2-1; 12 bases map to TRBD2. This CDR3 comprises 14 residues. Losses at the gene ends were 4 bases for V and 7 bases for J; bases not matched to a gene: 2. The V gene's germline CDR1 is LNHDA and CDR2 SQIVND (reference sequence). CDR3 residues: CASSRLAGVNEQFF. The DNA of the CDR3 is TGTGCCAGTAGTAGACTAGCGGGAGTGAATGAGCAGTTCTTC. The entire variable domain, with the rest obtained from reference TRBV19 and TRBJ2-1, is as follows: DGGITQSPKYLFRKEGQNVTLSCEQNLNHDAMYWYRQDPGQGLRLIYYSQIVNDFQKGDIAEGYSVSREKKESFPLTVTSAQKNPTAFYLCASSRLAGVNEQFFGPGTRLTVL.

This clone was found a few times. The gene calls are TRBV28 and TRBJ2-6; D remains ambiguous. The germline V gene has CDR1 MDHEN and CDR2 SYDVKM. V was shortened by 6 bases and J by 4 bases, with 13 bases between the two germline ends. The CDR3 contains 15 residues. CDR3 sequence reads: CASSFRARGANVLTF. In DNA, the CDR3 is TGTGCCAGCAGCTTTCGTGCGAGAGGGGCCAACGTCCTGACTTTC.

CDR3 loop: CASSLRGGNGYTF. The CDR3, as DNA: TGTGCCAGCAGCCTCAGGGGAGGGAATGGCTACACCTTC. The chain uses TRBV3-1 (or the pseudogene TRBV3-2) and TRBJ1-2; possible D gene TRBD1, 6 bases. CDR3 length equals 13 residues. Germline V gene sequence: CDR1 LGHDT, CDR2 YNNKEL (reference sequence). Trimming removed 4 bases from V and 6 bases from J, with 12 bases in between.

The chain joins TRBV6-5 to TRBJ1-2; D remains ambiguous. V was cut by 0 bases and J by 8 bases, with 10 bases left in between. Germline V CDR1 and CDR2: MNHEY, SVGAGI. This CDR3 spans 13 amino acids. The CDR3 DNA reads TGTGCCAGCAGTTACTCGAGACACGACGGCTACACCTTC. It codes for CASSYSRHDGYTF.